This entry lists 6 T cell receptor beta chains sequenced from one sample in a study of cytomegalovirus exposure and HLA in healthy donors. The method was immunoSEQ multiplex PCR; TCRdb's version includes in-frame clones alone and lacks a portion of them. The sample has about 330,000 clones, roughly 87% seen once. The sample consisted of PBMCs. The receptors were sampled from a woman aged 30 to 39 in good health and CMV-seropositive.

The chain is built from TRBV7-9 and TRBJ2-7; the match to TRBD1 covers 8 bases. V lost 8 bases to trimming and J lost 0 bases; unmatched junction nucleotides: 9. Germline loops: CDR1 SEHNR, CDR2 FQNEAQ (reference sequence). This CDR3 comprises 15 residues. CDR3 loop: CASVTTGTGSYEQYF. CDR3 nucleotide sequence: TGTGCCAGCGTTACTACCGGGACAGGCTCCTACGAGCAGTACTTC.

A few counts support this clone. The rearrangement uses TRBV15 and TRBJ1-5, with D perhaps matching TRBD1 (6 bases). In germline, CDR1 is LNHNV, CDR2 YYDKDF (reference sequence). The CDR3 has 14 amino acids. Trimming left V 3 bases short and J 3 bases short, with 9 bases between. CDR3 loop: CATSSDRPNQPQHF. The CDR3 nucleotides are TGTGCCACCAGCAGCGACAGGCCCAATCAGCCCCAGCATTTT.

The chain carries TRBV27 and TRBJ1-1; 7 bases map to TRBD1. The germline gives CDR1 MNHEY, CDR2 SMNVEV (reference sequence). V trimming: 7 bases; J trimming: 0 bases; junction bases outside the gene matches: 8. The CDR3 loop spans 15 amino acids. The CDR3 is CASKTGFTMNTEAFF. In DNA form, the CDR3 reads TGTGCCAGCAAGACAGGGTTCACGATGAACACTGAAGCTTTCTTT.

The CDR3 coding sequence is TGCGCCAGCAGCGAGGACAGTTTCAATCAGCCCCAGCATTTT. Its translation: CASSEDSFNQPQHF. The chain couples TRBV5-1 to TRBJ1-5, with D possibly TRBD1 on 6 matching bases. V dropped 4 bases and J dropped 3 bases, with 11 bases sitting between them. This CDR3 is built from 14 residues. CDR1 and CDR2 from the germline V gene are SGHRS and YFSETQ. Drawing the rest from reference TRBV5-1 and TRBJ1-5, the complete variable domain is KAGVTQTPRYLIKTRGQQVTLSCSPISGHRSVSWYQQTPGQGLQFLFEYFSETQRNKGNFPGRFSGRQFSNSRSEMNVSTLELGDSALYLCASSEDSFNQPQHFGDGTRLSIL.

This chain uses TRBV6-1 with TRBJ2-3; tentative D call: TRBD1 (6 bases). The CDR3 contains 16 residues. The germline gives CDR1 MNHNS, CDR2 SASEGT. The V gene lost 0 bases and the J gene lost 0 bases, with 10 bases spanning the gap. The CDR3 loop reads CASSEAQGISTDTQYF. CDR3 nucleotides: TGTGCCAGCAGTGAAGCACAGGGAATTAGCACAGATACGCAGTATTTT.

J is TRBJ2-6 and V is TRBV5-6; D not resolved. The V and J ends lost 4 bases and 2 bases respectively, with 10 bases between them. The CDR3 has 15 amino acids. The V gene's germline CDR1 is SGHDT and CDR2 YYEEEE. The CDR3 protein is CASSAVLAGANVLTF. CDR3 bases: TGTGCCAGCAGCGCTGTTCTGGCTGGGGCCAACGTCCTGACTTTC.